The clone carrying this T cell receptor beta chain was observed many times. What it binds is unknown. As the template, RNA transcripts were used to amplify TCR beta CDR3 regions. A first-round RT-PCR used HTBI primers, followed by a second-round multiplex PCR. TCRdb recomputed calls from the multiplex PCR reads with MiXCR, one row per CDR3 protein. The data contain 600,000 to 700,000 distinct CDR3 sequences, roughly 41% of them singletons. This entry is derived from a study of Graves' ophthalmopathy and Graves' hyperthyroidism. Study observations and caveats: Both an approximately 70% sensitivity and an approximately 77% specificity characterized the model's predictions of ophthalmopathy progression. Blood also contained most of the expanded thyroid clonotypes above 0.001 frequency. A 13-signature model separated ophthalmopathy from stable hyperthyroidism, about 88% sensitivity, about 81% specificity.

V dropped 4 bases and J dropped 5; count of bases not matched to a gene: 10. There are 15 residues in the CDR3. Germline V CDR1 and CDR2: SQVTM, ANQGSEA. The chain couples TRBV29-1 to TRBJ2-5; TRBD2 agrees at 10 bases. The sequenced material came from peripheral blood. The source of this sequence is an adult man with Graves' ophthalmopathy. In DNA form, the CDR3 reads TGCAGCGTTGCCCCCAACCAGCGGGGGGGGGAGACCCAGTACTTC. This encodes CSVAPNQRGGETQYF.